This T cell receptor (beta chain) was captured in a study of T cell responses to AZD1222 COVID-19 vaccine (dated by TCRdb to 2020 to 2022). General notes on the study: AZD1222 recipients with second doses at about 4 weeks or about 12 weeks were pooled, because spike-specific TCR depth and breadth did not differ between schedules. TCR sequencing covered more than 230 trial participants: 207 given two doses of AZD1222 and 26 given two doses of MenACWY control vaccine. Trial participants were enrolled into age subgroups of 18-55, 56-69 and 70-plus years, which contained about 150, 28 and 57 TCR-sequenced participants, respectively.

The research as a whole found: Participants were mostly white British and included more females than males, and it was suggested by the authors that clonal diversity may have been underestimated. Reportedly, almost half of the unique spike-specific TCRs recognized epitopes lying outside the regions that are mutated in the B.1.351 and B.1.1.7 variants. The 56-69-year group was small, and its depth increase did not reach significance, likely because of low power. Conclusions about previously exposed vaccinees were limited because only five to seven AZD1222 recipients were SARS-CoV-2 seropositive at baseline. Because no samples from the day 14 peak response were available, repertoires could be characterized only after the peak T cell response. After two AZD1222 doses, spike-specific TCR breadth and depth were significantly higher than at day 0 and than in MenACWY recipients. CD4 TCRs associated with the vaccine covered the entire spike protein, and the dominant responses were in regions 160-218 and 743-854.

This clone was counted once. The antigen it recognizes is unknown. No base quality information exists; no much larger clone differs at one position. The CDR3 regions of human TCRbeta chains were analyzed by immunosequencing. The published analysis was carried out like this. TCRs in the repertoires were compared against a reference library of SARS-CoV-2-specific TCRs that had been generated with the MIRA antigen-specificity platform. Breadth meant the fraction of unique TCRs that were SARS-CoV-2-associated, whereas depth meant the fraction of total T cells that were SARS-CoV-2-associated. Using the MIRA data, each spike-specific TCR was assigned both to the spike region to which the TCR was reactive and to a CD4 or CD8 class. Log10-transformed breadth and depth values were compared by one-way ANOVA with Sidak's multiple comparisons tests. The table comes from immuneACCESS by way of TCRdb, which keeps in-frame sequences with V and J called. Part of the clones is missing from these tables; in studies checked, under half for an unresolved V gene and the rest for unknown reasons. V and J calls and clone size are those listed in that table; D and trimming were worked out from the DNA. This sample holds 150,000 to 200,000 clones; roughly 90% were observed only once. The ten largest make up approximately 4.8% of the sample.

V and J lose 0 bases and 8 bases, and a span of 8 bases separates them. Per the germline V gene, SGHRS is the CDR1 and YFSETQ is the CDR2. The CDR3 measures 12 amino acids from cysteine to phenylalanine. Kept here is only the CDR3 DNA, which spans 36 bases and is read in frame from base 1. Per the publication, the time point label means: baseline before first vaccination. The vaccinee samples were drawn from two UK trials, COV001 and COV002, one of which was a single-blind randomized controlled phase 2/3 trial testing AZD1222 (ChAdOx1 nCoV-19) in healthy adults. Trial participant PBMC samples were collected at day 0 and day 28 after the second dose for TCRbeta chain sequencing.

The chain employs TRBV5-1 and TRBJ1-2, with no confidently assigned D gene. This clonotype was obtained from an adult in good health. Sample: peripheral blood, taken on day 0 of AZD1222 vaccination. The CDR3 reads as follows: CASSLAGIGYTF. The DNA sequence is TGCGCCAGCAGCTTGGCAGGAATCGGCTACACCTTC.